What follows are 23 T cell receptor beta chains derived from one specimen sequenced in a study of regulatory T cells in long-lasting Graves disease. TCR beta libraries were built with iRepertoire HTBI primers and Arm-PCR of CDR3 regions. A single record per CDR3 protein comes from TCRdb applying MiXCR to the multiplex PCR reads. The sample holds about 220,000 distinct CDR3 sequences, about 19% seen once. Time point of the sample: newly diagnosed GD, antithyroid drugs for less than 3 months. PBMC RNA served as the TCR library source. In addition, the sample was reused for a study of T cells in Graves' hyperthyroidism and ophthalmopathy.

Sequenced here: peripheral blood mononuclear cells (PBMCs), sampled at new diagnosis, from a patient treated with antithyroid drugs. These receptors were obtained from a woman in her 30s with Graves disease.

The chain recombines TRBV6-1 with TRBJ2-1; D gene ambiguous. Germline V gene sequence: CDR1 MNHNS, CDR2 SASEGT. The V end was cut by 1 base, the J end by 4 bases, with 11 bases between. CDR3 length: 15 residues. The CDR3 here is CASSEVSWGYNEQFF. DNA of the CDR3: TGTGCCAGCAGTGAAGTATCTTGGGGATACAATGAGCAGTTCTTC.

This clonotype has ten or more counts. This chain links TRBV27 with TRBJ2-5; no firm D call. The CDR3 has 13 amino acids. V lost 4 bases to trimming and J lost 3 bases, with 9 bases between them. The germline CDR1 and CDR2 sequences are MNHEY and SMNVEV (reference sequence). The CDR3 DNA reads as TGTGCCAGCAGTTCTGTGTTCGAAGAGACCCAGTACTTC. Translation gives CASSSVFEETQYF.

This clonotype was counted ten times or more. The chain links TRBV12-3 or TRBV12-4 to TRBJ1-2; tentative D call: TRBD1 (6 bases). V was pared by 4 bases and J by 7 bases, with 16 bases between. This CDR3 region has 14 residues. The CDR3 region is CASSSKGMGAGYTF. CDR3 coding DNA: TGTGCCAGCAGTTCAAAGGGTATGGGGGCTGGCTACACCTTC.

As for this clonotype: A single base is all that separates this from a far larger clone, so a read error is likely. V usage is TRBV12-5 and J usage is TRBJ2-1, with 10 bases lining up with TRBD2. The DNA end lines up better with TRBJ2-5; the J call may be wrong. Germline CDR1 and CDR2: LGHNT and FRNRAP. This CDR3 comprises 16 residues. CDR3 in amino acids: CASSTGTSEPQETQYF. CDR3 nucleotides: TGTGCTAGCTCGACCGGGACTAGCGAGCCCCAAGAGACCCAGTACTTC.

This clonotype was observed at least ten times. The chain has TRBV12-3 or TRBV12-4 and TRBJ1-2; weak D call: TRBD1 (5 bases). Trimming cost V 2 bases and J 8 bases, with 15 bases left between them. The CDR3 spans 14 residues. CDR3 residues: CASSLQGAMGGYTF. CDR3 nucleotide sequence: TGTGCCAGCAGTTTACAGGGTGCGATGGGAGGCTACACCTTC.

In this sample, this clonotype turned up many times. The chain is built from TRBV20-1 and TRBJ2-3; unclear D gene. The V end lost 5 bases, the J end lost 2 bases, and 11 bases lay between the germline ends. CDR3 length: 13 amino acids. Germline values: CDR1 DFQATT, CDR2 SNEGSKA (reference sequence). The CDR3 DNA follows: TGCAGTGCTGTGGGTCCCCCCACAGATACGCAGTATTTT. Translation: CSAVGPPTDTQYF.

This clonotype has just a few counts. The CDR3 loop reads CASSPPGLAHEQFF. CDR3 coding DNA: TGTGCCAGCAGTCCACCGGGACTAGCGCATGAGCAGTTCTTC. The chain recombines TRBV27 with TRBJ2-1; 10 positions match TRBD2. CDR3 size: 14 residues. Germline CDR1 MNHEY, CDR2 SMNVEV (reference sequence). Losses at the gene ends were 5 bases for V and 8 bases for J; bases not matched to a gene: 6.

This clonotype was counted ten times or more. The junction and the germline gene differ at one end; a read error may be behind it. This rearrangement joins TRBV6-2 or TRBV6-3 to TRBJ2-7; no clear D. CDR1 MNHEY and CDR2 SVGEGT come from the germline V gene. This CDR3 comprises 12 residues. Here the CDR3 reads CASSYSSDEQYF. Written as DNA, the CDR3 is TGTGCCAGCAGTTACAGCTCCGACGAGCAGTACTTC.

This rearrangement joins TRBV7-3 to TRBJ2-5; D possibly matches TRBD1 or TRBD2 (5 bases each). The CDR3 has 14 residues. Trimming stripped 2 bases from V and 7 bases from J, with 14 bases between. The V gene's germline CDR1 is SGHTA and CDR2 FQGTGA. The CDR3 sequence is CASSLGGSQGTQYF. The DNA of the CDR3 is TGTGCCAGCAGCTTAGGAGGCAGCCAGGGGACCCAGTACTTC.

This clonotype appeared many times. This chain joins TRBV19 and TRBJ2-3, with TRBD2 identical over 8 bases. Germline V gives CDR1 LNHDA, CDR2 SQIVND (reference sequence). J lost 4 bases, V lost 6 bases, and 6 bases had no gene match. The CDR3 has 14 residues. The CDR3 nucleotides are TGTGCCAGTAGACGAGCGGGAGCTCCAGATACGCAGTATTTT. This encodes CASRRAGAPDTQYF.

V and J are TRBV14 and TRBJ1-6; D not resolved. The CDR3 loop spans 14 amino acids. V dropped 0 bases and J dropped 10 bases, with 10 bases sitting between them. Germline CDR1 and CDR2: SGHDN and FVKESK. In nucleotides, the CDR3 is TGTGCCAGCAGCCAAGAGGTGGATGGATCACCCCTCCACTTT. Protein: CASSQEVDGSPLHF.

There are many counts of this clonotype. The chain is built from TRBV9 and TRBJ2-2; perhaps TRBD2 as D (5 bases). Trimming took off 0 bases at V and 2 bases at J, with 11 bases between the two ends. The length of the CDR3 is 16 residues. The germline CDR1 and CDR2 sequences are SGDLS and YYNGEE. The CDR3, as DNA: TGTGCCAGCAGCGTAGTGGCTAGCCCAAACACCGGGGAGCTGTTTTTT. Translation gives CASSVVASPNTGELFF.

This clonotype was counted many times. The CDR3 spells CASSPNRQGVLGYTF. DNA for the CDR3: TGTGCCAGCAGCCCTAACAGACAGGGGGTTCTTGGCTACACCTTC. V is TRBV3-1 and J is TRBJ1-2, with 9 bases identical to TRBD1. The CDR3 sequence is 15 residues long. Germline values: CDR1 LGHDT, CDR2 YNNKEL (reference sequence). V lost 4 bases to trimming and J lost 7 bases; unmatched junction nucleotides: 10.

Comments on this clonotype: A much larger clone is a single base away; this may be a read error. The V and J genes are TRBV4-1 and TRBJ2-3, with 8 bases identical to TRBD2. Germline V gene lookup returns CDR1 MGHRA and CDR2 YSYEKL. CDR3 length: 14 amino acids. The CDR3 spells CACSRAGEGVTQYF. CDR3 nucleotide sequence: TGCGCCTGCAGCCGAGCGGGGGAAGGTGTTACGCAGTATTTT.

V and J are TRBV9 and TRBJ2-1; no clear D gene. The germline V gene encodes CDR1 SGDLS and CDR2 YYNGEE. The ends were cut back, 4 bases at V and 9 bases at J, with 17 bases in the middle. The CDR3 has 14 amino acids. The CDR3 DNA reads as TGTGCCAGCAGCTTCAACCCGGGCGAAGGTGAGCAGTTCTTC. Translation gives CASSFNPGEGEQFF.

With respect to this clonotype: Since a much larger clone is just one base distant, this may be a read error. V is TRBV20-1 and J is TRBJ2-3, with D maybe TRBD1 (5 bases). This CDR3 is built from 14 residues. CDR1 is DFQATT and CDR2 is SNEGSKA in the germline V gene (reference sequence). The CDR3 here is CSVRSAWGTDTQNF. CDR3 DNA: TGCAGTGTCCGATCAGCGTGGGGCACAGATACGCAGAATTTT.

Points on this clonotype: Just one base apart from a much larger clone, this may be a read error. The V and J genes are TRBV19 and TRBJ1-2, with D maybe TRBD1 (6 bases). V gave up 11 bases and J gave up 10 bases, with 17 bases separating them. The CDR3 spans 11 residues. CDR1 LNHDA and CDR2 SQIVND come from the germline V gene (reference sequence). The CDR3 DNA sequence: TGTGCCGTCCAGGGGCTAGGTGACTACACCTTC. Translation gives CAVQGLGDYTF.

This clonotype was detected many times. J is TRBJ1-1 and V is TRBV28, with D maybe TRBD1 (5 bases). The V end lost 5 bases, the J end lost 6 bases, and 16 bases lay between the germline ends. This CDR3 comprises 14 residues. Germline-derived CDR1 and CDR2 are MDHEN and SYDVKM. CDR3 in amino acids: CASSPRARDPEAFF. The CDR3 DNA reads TGTGCCAGCAGTCCCCGGGCACGGGACCCTGAAGCTTTCTTT.

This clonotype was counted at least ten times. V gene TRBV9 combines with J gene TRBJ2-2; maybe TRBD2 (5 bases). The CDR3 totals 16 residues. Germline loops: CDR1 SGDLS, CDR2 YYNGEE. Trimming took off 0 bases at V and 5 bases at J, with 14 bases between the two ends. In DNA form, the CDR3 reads TGTGCCAGCAGCGTAGCAGCGGTCGCCATGACCGGGGAGCTGTTTTTT. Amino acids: CASSVAAVAMTGELFF.

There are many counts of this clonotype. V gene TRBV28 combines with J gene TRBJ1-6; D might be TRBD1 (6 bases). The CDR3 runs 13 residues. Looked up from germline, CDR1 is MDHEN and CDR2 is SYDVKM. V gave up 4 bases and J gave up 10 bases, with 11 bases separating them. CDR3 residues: CASSSGAWSPLHF. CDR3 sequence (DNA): TGTGCCAGCAGTTCGGGGGCTTGGTCACCCCTCCACTTT.

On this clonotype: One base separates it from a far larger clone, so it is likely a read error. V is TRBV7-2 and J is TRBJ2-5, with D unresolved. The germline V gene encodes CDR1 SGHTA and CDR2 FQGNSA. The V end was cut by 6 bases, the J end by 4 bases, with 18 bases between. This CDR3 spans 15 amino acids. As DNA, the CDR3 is TGTGCCAGCAGGTTCGTGGGTCCGACGGGAGAGACCCAGTACTTC. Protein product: CASRFVGPTGETQYF.

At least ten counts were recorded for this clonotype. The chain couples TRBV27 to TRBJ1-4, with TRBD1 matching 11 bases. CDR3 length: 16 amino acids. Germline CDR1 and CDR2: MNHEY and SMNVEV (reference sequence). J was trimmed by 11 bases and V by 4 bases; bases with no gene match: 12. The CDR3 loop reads CASSSPGQGERGKLFF. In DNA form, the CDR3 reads TGTGCCAGCAGTTCCCCGGGACAGGGGGAGCGGGGTAAACTGTTTTTT.

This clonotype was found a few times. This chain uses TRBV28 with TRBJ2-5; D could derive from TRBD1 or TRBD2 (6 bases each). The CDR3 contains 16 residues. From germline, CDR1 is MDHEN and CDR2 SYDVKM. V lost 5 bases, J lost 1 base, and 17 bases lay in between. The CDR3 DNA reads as TGTGCCAGCAGTCCGGGGGAACGGGACATCCAAGAGACCCAGTACTTC. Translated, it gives CASSPGERDIQETQYF.